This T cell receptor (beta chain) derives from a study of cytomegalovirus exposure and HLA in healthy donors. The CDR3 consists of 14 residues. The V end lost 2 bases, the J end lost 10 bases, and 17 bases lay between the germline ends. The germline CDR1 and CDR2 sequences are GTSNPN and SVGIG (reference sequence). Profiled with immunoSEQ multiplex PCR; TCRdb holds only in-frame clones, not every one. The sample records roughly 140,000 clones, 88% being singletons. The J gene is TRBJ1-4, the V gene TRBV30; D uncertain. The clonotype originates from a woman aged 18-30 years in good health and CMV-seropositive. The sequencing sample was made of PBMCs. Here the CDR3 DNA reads TGTGCCTGGAGTACCCAAGACACATACAGAAAACTGTTTTTT. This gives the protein CAWSTQDTYRKLFF. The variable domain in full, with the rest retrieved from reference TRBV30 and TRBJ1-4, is SQTIHQWPATLVQPVGSPLSLECTVEGTSNPNLYWYRQAAGRGLQLLFYSVGIGQISSEVPQNLSASRPQDRQFILSSKKLLLSDSGFYLCAWSTQDTYRKLFFGSGTQLSVL.